Listed here are 8 T cell receptor beta chains from one sample, sequenced in a study of T cell repertoires in cytomegalovirus infection. Their cognate antigens are unknown. TCRdb reprocessed the reads with MiXCR, giving one entry per CDR3 protein. Seen here are over 250,000 distinct CDR3 sequences, 22% observed once, and the top ten hold approximately 20%. The sequencing used cultured PBMCs, collected from culture after CMV antigen stimulation. These receptors originate from a human donor in good health (CMV status not recorded). Some clones in this sample may be carry-over from other donors' samples.

The chain recombines TRBV28 with TRBJ1-5, with D unresolved. This CDR3 is 15 amino acids long. Trimming removed 4 bases from V and 3 bases from J, with 13 bases in between. Germline V CDR1 and CDR2: MDHEN, SYDVKM. This CDR3 reads CASSSPELINQPQHF. CDR3 DNA sequence: TGTGCCAGCAGTTCACCGGAACTAATCAATCAGCCCCAGCATTTT.

The V and J genes are TRBV7-4 and TRBJ2-1; D uncertain. The CDR3 runs 14 residues. V was clipped by 1 base and J by 6 bases, with 10 bases between them. Germline V gene data show CDR1 as SGHVT and CDR2 as SQSDAQ. This chain's CDR3 is CASSLGIAGNEQFF. CDR3 in DNA: TGTGCCAGCAGCTTAGGAATAGCCGGCAATGAGCAGTTCTTC.

This clonotype has a single count. V is TRBV2 and J is TRBJ2-1; TRBD2 matches at 7 bases. Germline lookup yields CDR1 SNHLY and CDR2 FYNNEI. V lost 6 bases to trimming and J lost 6 bases; unmatched junction nucleotides: 2. The CDR3 is 12 amino acids. The CDR3, as DNA: TGTGCCAGCAGGACTAGCTTCAATGAGCAGTTCTTC. This translates into CASRTSFNEQFF.

The rearrangement links TRBV6-6 to TRBJ2-7; TRBD2 matches 7 bases. Germline CDR1 MNHNY, CDR2 SVGAGI (reference sequence). The CDR3 runs to 16 residues. Trimming at V came to 2 bases and at J to 0 bases, leaving 7 bases not matched to a gene. CDR3 nucleotide sequence: TGTGCCAGCAGTTACCTGGCGGGCGGGAGCTCCTACGAGCAGTACTTC. Translation: CASSYLAGGSSYEQYF.

This clonotype was counted only a few times. CDR3 residues: CSAPPLDRVTDTQYF. The CDR3 region has the DNA TGCAGTGCCCCCCCCCTGGACAGGGTGACAGATACGCAGTATTTT. V gene TRBV20-1 combines with J gene TRBJ2-3; 8 bases map to TRBD1. The V gene end was trimmed by 6 bases and the J gene end by 3 bases; junction bases not matched to a gene: 11. The CDR3 spans 15 residues. Germline CDR1 is DFQATT and CDR2 is SNEGSKA (reference sequence).

V usage is TRBV18 and J usage is TRBJ1-1; D is unresolved. The CDR3 is made up of 14 amino acids. The V gene lost 4 bases and the J gene lost 4 bases, with 13 bases spanning the gap. Germline V CDR1 and CDR2: KGHSH, LQKENI. DNA of the CDR3: TGTGCCAGCTCACGACGGGTAGAAGGCACTGAAGCTTTCTTT. It specifies CASSRRVEGTEAFF.

V usage is TRBV12-3 or TRBV12-4 and J usage is TRBJ1-1; no reliable D call. This CDR3 has 15 amino acids. Trimming removed 1 base from V and 2 bases from J, with 11 bases in between. Here the CDR3 reads CASSLEPGLNTEAFF. The CDR3, as DNA: TGTGCCAGCAGTTTAGAACCGGGCCTTAACACTGAAGCTTTCTTT.

This clonotype was picked up many times. The V gene is TRBV12-3 or TRBV12-4, the J gene TRBJ2-7, with D unclear. The V end lost 5 bases, the J end lost 2 bases, and 10 bases lay between the germline ends. This CDR3 comprises 13 residues. The CDR3 DNA follows: TGTGCCAGCAGTCGGATTAACCCCTACGAGCAGTACTTC. It translates to CASSRINPYEQYF.